This TCR beta chain was sequenced in a study of shared clonotypes between healthy human individuals (dated by TCRdb to about 2020). Context from the whole study: The cohort comprised a couple of women and a few men aged 18 to 49 years. Per donor, three plates each were used for CD4 naive and CD4 memory, two for CD8 naive, and one for CD8 memory. The study deeply sequenced blood TCR repertoires of roughly five healthy adults to estimate repertoire size and the extent of clonotype sharing between individuals. To increase sequencing depth and limit assay-specific biases, different laboratories used diverse techniques to prepare libraries and sequence TCR repertoires. Between about 0.85 and 9.5 billion PBMCs per donor were obtained by leukapheresis. Results and caveats for the whole study, not just this receptor: Because the study included only a small number of donors, the genetic and exposure-history diversity represented was limited. Compared with non-shared clonotypes, clonotypes shared by all four sorted-subset donors had higher generation probabilities. Even with the large sequencing depth, rarefaction of the sorted-subset datasets indicated that sequencing was incomplete. Pairwise subsampling led to the expectation that sequencing depth would affect the degree of clonotype sharing among donors. When several donors were compared, the shared fraction of clonotypes was 5% to 6.5% for naive CD4, approximately 3.5% for naive CD8, about 2.4% for memory CD4, and 0.4% for memory CD8. Naive subsets generally had larger estimated clonotype richness than memory subsets. Sampling was limited to blood, and TCR repertoires in tissue likely differ from TCR repertoires in blood.

Donors were healthy HIV-negative adults with no recently reported acute infections or vaccinations. Only Caucasian adults living in Nashville, Tennessee, USA were represented among the donors. CD4+ T cells were enriched through magnetic negative selection, after which naive cells were positively selected on CD45RA and the remaining negative fraction served as the memory subset. After blood collection by leukapheresis, PBMCs were isolated using Ficoll-Histopaque density gradient centrifugation and then cryopreserved in the vapor phase of liquid nitrogen. Analytical flow cytometry was used to check the purity and quantity of each magnetically sorted T cell population. Genomic DNA was isolated from every sorted fraction and measured by UV absorbance on a Nanodrop 2000c. The germline V gene (reference sequence) supplies CDR1 MNHEY and CDR2 SMNVEV. V drops 4 bases and J drops 0 bases, leaving 8 bases in between. The CDR3 spans 14 residues, from the cysteine through the phenylalanine. The entry retains the CDR3 DNA only, 42 bases that are in frame from base 1.

Using the deep immunoSEQ assay, TCR CDR3 regions were amplified from genomic DNA by multiplex PCR. Extracted genomic DNA from each cell subset was distributed evenly across all wells of several immunoSEQ 96-well plates, and each plate was treated as a replicate. For sorted subsets, approximately 190 ng genomic DNA, equal to some 30,000 T cell genomes, was loaded into each replicate PCR. Purified libraries were quantified with a Qubit 3.0 fluorometer, sized on a Bioanalyzer 2100, and re-quantified with the KAPA Library Quantification kit. Every immunoSEQ 96-well plate was sequenced on a separate single-read 150-cycle Illumina NextSeq 550 flow cell. The study's processing was this. Because only junctional sequences without quality scores were contained in the immunoSEQ output, filtering matching that applied to full-length reads could not be performed. To assign V/J genes and CDR3, sequences were annotated against IMGT germline references using PyIR, a Python wrapper for IgBLAST v1.9. Reads were filtered out if the reads had weak V/J assignments (E-value above 1e-6), no CDR3, stop codons, out-of-frame junctions, or ambiguous translated residues. V3J clonotypes were defined as sequences sharing the same inferred V gene, J gene, and CDR3 amino acid sequence. Percentage overlap between repertoires was calculated by dividing the number of shared unique clonotypes by the size of the smaller repertoire. Richness of each repertoire was evaluated using RTK rarefaction, the Chao1 estimator, and Recon v2.1 estimates of unobserved clonotypes. OLGA was used to compute generation probabilities for all TCRbeta clonotypes that the gDNA method yielded from a handful of donors. TCRdb carries this immuneACCESS record with in-frame sequences only. Its versions omit some clonotypes, under half of them owing to an unresolved V gene in the studies checked, with the rest unexplained. V, J and clone size are taken as reported in that table, and D and trimming were inferred from the DNA itself. This sample gives hundreds of thousands of clones in total; 74% of them show up just once. Clones ranked in the top ten supply 1.7% of the sample.

Of note for this clone: Its cognate antigen has yet to be identified. Per-base qualities were not stored, and no clone one base away is much larger.

The clonotype comes from a woman under 40 in good health. The chain was built from TRBV27 and TRBJ2-3, with no D gene named confidently. Sequencing used memory CD4+ T cells sorted from blood. The sample's cell subset or site label is to be understood as: CD45RA-negative fraction. The CDR3 amino acid sequence is: CASSSRQSTDTQYF. Here is the DNA: TGTGCCAGCAGTTCACGGCAAAGCACAGATACGCAGTATTTT.